These 32 T cell receptor beta chains were all obtained from the same sample, sequenced in a study of response to subunit inactivated influenza vaccine. One entry per CDR3 protein results from TCRdb running MiXCR on the RT-PCR reads. Of fewer than 250,000 distinct CDR3 sequences in the sample, approximately 14% are singletons; the top ten hold roughly 24%. Sequenced here: CD8+ T cells sorted from PBMCs, sampled 5 days after vaccination. These receptors were collected from a man aged 50 to 59 who received an inactivated influenza vaccine.

The J gene is TRBJ2-7, the V gene TRBV6-5; no clear D gene. The ends were cut back, 0 bases at V and 2 bases at J, with 8 bases in the middle. This CDR3 region has 14 residues. Germline lookup yields CDR1 MNHEY and CDR2 SVGAGI. CDR3 sequence (DNA): TGTGCCAGCAGTTACTCATATAAGGCCTACGAGCAGTACTTC. This gives the protein CASSYSYKAYEQYF.

This clonotype was found a few times. The chain carries TRBV12-3 or TRBV12-4 and TRBJ1-1; the D gene is possibly TRBD1 (5 bases). The CDR3 sequence is 14 residues long. V was trimmed by 0 bases and J by 6 bases, leaving 11 bases between them. Here the CDR3 reads CASSLAAGTPEAFF. DNA for the CDR3: TGTGCCAGCAGTTTAGCCGCAGGGACCCCTGAAGCTTTCTTT.

The table lists this clonotype with a few counts. This rearrangement joins TRBV6-1 to TRBJ1-5, with no clear D. The CDR3 has 13 amino acids. Germline CDR1 reads MNHNS; CDR2 reads SASEGT. V was cut by 1 base and J by 4 bases, with 5 bases left in between. The CDR3 spells CASSEVENQPQHF. CDR3 DNA: TGTGCCAGCAGTGAAGTGGAGAATCAGCCCCAGCATTTT.

Details on this clonotype: This may come from a read error, since a much larger clone is one base off. The rearrangement uses TRBV5-1 and TRBJ2-5; D could derive from TRBD1 or TRBD2 (5 bases each). Germline V CDR1 and CDR2: SGHRS, YFSETQ. This CDR3 is 15 amino acids long. The CDR3 spells CASSSNWGWQETQCF. The CDR3 nucleotides are TGCGCCAGCAGCTCCAACTGGGGGTGGCAAGAGACCCAGTGCTTC.

This clonotype was counted a few times. This sequence joins TRBV7-9 and TRBJ2-1, with TRBD2 matching 7 bases. V was pared by 1 base and J by 8 bases, with 8 bases of the junction left unmatched. Germline-derived CDR1 and CDR2 are SEHNR and FQNEAQ (reference sequence). The CDR3 is made up of 15 amino acids. The CDR3 DNA sequence: TGTGCCAGCAGCTTAGTGGTGGGGGGGGACGATGAGCAGTTCTTC. Translated, it gives CASSLVVGGDDEQFF.

This clonotype was observed a handful of times. The chain joins TRBV10-1 to TRBJ2-1, with unresolved D. Germline V CDR1 and CDR2: WNHNN, SYGVQD (reference sequence). The CDR3 consists of 15 residues. Trimming left V 2 bases short and J 9 bases short, with 17 bases between. CDR3 amino acids: CASSERSVISAEQFF. The CDR3 bases are TGCGCCAGCAGTGAGAGAAGCGTTATCTCGGCTGAGCAGTTCTTC.

The genes are TRBV29-1 and TRBJ2-1; 7 nucleotides match TRBD1. The CDR3 is made up of 15 amino acids. V was pared by 2 bases and J by 6 bases, with 10 bases of the junction left unmatched. Germline assignment: CDR1 SQVTM and CDR2 ANQGSEA. In nucleotides, the CDR3 is TGCAGCGTTGAACTTTACAGGGGCCGGTTCAATGAGCAGTTCTTC. Its translation: CSVELYRGRFNEQFF.

The genes are TRBV20-1 and TRBJ2-7, with D tentatively TRBD2 (5 bases). The CDR3 runs 13 residues. CDR1 and CDR2 from the germline V gene are DFQATT and SNEGSKA (reference sequence). The V end lost 6 bases, the J end lost 0 bases, and 12 bases lay between the germline ends. The CDR3 here is CSATPRGSYEQYF. The CDR3 DNA reads TGCAGTGCAACCCCCCGGGGCTCCTACGAGCAGTACTTC.

This chain links TRBV28 with TRBJ2-3; TRBD2 agrees at 15 bases. V was pared by 3 bases and J by 6 bases, with 10 bases of the junction left unmatched. This CDR3 has 18 amino acids. Germline CDR1 is MDHEN and CDR2 is SYDVKM. Here the CDR3 DNA reads TGTGCCAGCAGTTTGATCCTCTGGACTAGCGGGAGGGGGGATACGCAGTATTTT. Translation gives CASSLILWTSGRGDTQYF. Full variable domain (outside the CDR3, taken from reference TRBV28 and TRBJ2-3): DVKVTQSSRYLVKRTGEKVFLECVQDMDHENMFWYRQDPGLGLRLIYFSYDVKMKEKGDIPEGYSVSREKKERFSLILESASTNQTSMYLCASSLILWTSGRGDTQYFGPGTRLTVL.

This clonotype came up many times. V usage is TRBV4-2 and J usage is TRBJ2-5; 7 bases are shared with TRBD1. The length of the CDR3 is 15 residues. The junction had 3 bases not matched to a gene; V was cut back by 1 base and J by 1 base. Germline assignment: CDR1 LGHNA and CDR2 YNFKEQ. In DNA, the CDR3 is TGTGCCAGCAGCCAAGGGGCAGGGGGCCAAGAGACCCAGTACTTC. Translated: CASSQGAGGQETQYF.

The chain combines TRBV15 with TRBJ2-2; D possibly corresponds to TRBD1 (5 bases). The CDR3 is made up of 14 amino acids. Germline values: CDR1 LNHNV, CDR2 YYDKDF (reference sequence). Trimming took 7 bases from V and 6 from J, leaving 15 bases between them. The CDR3 loop reads CATNEYKGAGELFF. The CDR3 DNA follows: TGTGCCACCAACGAATATAAAGGGGCCGGGGAGCTGTTTTTT.

In this sample, this clonotype turned up a few times. The rearrangement joins TRBV12-3 or TRBV12-4 to TRBJ2-1, with TRBD2 matching over 7 bases. This CDR3 region has 17 residues. Trimming took 2 bases from V and 5 from J; bases not matched to a gene: 12. In nucleotides, the CDR3 is TGTGCCAGCAGTTTAAACCCTAGAAGCGGGGTCAACAATGAGCAGTTCTTC. Translating gives CASSLNPRSGVNNEQFF.

The V gene is TRBV7-9, the J gene TRBJ2-2, with D unclear. This CDR3 is built from 14 residues. V lost 5 bases and J lost 7, with 14 bases in between. Germline V lookup: CDR1 SEHNR, CDR2 FQNEAQ (reference sequence). The DNA for the CDR3 is TGTGCCAGCAGCCCATCGGGTCTGAACGGGGAGCTGTTTTTT. Translated, it gives CASSPSGLNGELFF.

The chain uses TRBV10-3 and TRBJ2-3, with a weak D call TRBD1 (5 bases). The CDR3 contains 16 residues. V lost 2 bases and J 2 bases, leaving 14 bases between the germline ends. Germline V lookup: CDR1 ENHRY, CDR2 SYGVKD. This chain's CDR3 is CAISETGPGLTDTQYF. The DNA for the CDR3 is TGTGCCATCAGTGAGACAGGCCCAGGCCTCACAGATACGCAGTATTTT.

This clonotype has a handful of counts. This chain connects TRBV28 to TRBJ2-1; weak D call: TRBD1 (5 bases). The CDR3 contains 16 residues. V gave up 5 bases and J gave up 2 bases, with 16 bases separating them. CDR1 and CDR2 (germline): MDHEN, SYDVKM. The CDR3 spells CASSAAQGTPYNEQFF. The CDR3 DNA sequence: TGTGCCAGCAGTGCTGCGCAGGGAACCCCCTACAATGAGCAGTTCTTC.

The chain carries TRBV20-1 and TRBJ1-2, with 8 nucleotides matching TRBD1. The junction had 12 bases not matched to a gene; V was cut back by 3 bases and J by 3 bases. CDR1 is DFQATT, CDR2 SNEGSKA, per germline (reference sequence). This CDR3 is built from 16 residues. The CDR3 region is CSARPQGALLYYGYTF. The CDR3 DNA reads TGCAGTGCTAGGCCGCAGGGGGCACTCCTATACTATGGCTACACCTTC.

The V call is TRBV2, the J call TRBJ2-3, with TRBD1 matching 10 bases. The CDR3 is 15 amino acids. V trimming: 5 bases; J trimming: 1 base; junction bases outside the gene matches: 3. Germline lookup yields CDR1 SNHLY and CDR2 FYNNEI. The CDR3, as DNA: TGTGCCAGCAGTTTGACAGGGGGCGGCACAGATACGCAGTATTTT. Amino acids: CASSLTGGGTDTQYF.

The rearrangement joins TRBV6-2 or TRBV6-3 to TRBJ2-7; weak D call: TRBD2 (6 bases). Per the germline V gene, CDR1 is MNHEY and CDR2 is SVGEGT. CDR3 length: 14 residues. V was shortened by 5 bases and J by 4 bases, with 15 bases between the two germline ends. The CDR3, as DNA: TGTGCCAGCAGTGTGGGACTCCGGGGTTACGAGCAGTACTTC. Its translation is CASSVGLRGYEQYF.

This clonotype was detected only a few times. The genes are TRBV11-2 and TRBJ2-1, with D tentatively TRBD2 (6 bases). This CDR3 comprises 13 residues. CDR1 and CDR2 from the germline V gene are SGHAT and FQNNGV. V lost 4 bases to trimming and J lost 12 bases, with 16 bases between them. CDR3 sequence: CASSSGYPGGQFF. The CDR3 region has the DNA TGTGCCAGCAGCTCGGGATACCCCGGGGGGCAGTTCTTC.

The V gene is TRBV7-9, the J gene TRBJ2-7; possible D gene TRBD2, 6 bases. Trimming removed 4 bases at V and 7 bases at J, with 14 bases between. CDR3 size: 13 residues. Germline-derived CDR1 and CDR2 are SEHNR and FQNEAQ (reference sequence). CDR3 bases: TGTGCCAGCAGCTCTGGGACGGCGGGGGAGCAGTACTTC. Its translation is CASSSGTAGEQYF. Filled out from reference TRBV7-9 and TRBJ2-7, the complete variable domain reads DTGVSQNPRHKITKRGQNVTFRCDPISEHNRLYWYRQTLGQGPEFLTYFQNEAQLEKSRLLSDRFSAERPKGSFSTLEIQRTEQGDSAMYLCASSSGTAGEQYFGPGTRLTVT.

The chain links TRBV28 to TRBJ2-1, with TRBD2 identical over 9 bases. V gave up 6 bases and J gave up 2 bases; unmatched junction bases: 8. The CDR3 loop spans 16 amino acids. Germline V gene sequence: CDR1 MDHEN, CDR2 SYDVKM. The chain's CDR3 is CASSPGLASAYNEQFF. The DNA for the CDR3 is TGTGCCAGCAGCCCCGGACTAGCGTCAGCCTACAATGAGCAGTTCTTC. Filled out from reference TRBV28 and TRBJ2-1, the complete variable domain reads DVKVTQSSRYLVKRTGEKVFLECVQDMDHENMFWYRQDPGLGLRLIYFSYDVKMKEKGDIPEGYSVSREKKERFSLILESASTNQTSMYLCASSPGLASAYNEQFFGPGTRLTVL.

Many counts were recorded for this clonotype. The V gene is TRBV25-1, the J gene TRBJ1-3; unclear D gene. CDR1 and CDR2 (germline): MGHDK, SYGVNS. The V gene lost 5 bases and the J gene lost 6 bases, with 11 bases spanning the gap. The CDR3 has 13 residues. The CDR3 here is CASSPGLQNTIYF. The CDR3, as DNA: TGTGCCAGCAGTCCCGGGCTACAAAACACCATATATTTT.

In DNA form, the CDR3 reads TGTGCCAGCAGCGGTAGCGGGAACCTTGCAGATACGCAGTATTTT. It is translated as CASSGSGNLADTQYF. The chain links TRBV9 to TRBJ2-3; TRBD2 agrees at 8 bases. The CDR3 consists of 15 residues. Trimming took 3 bases from V and 4 from J; bases not matched to a gene: 7. Germline values: CDR1 SGDLS, CDR2 YYNGEE.

The chain employs TRBV7-9 and TRBJ1-6, with 9 nucleotides matching TRBD1. The CDR3 has 16 amino acids. After removal of 4 bases from V and 7 bases from J, the junction contained 8 bases not matched to a gene. Germline V gives CDR1 SEHNR, CDR2 FQNEAQ (reference sequence). CDR3 loop: CASSSTGQGWNSPLHF. The CDR3 DNA follows: TGTGCCAGCAGCTCAACAGGACAGGGGTGGAATTCACCCCTCCACTTT.

V gene TRBV6-2 or TRBV6-3 combines with J gene TRBJ2-5; the D gene could be TRBD1 or TRBD2 (5 bases each). The CDR3 contains 19 residues. V shed 2 bases and J shed 5 bases, with 27 bases lying between them. Germline V gives CDR1 MNHEY, CDR2 SVGEGT. CDR3 loop: CASSYEVTTAGRGFETQYF. The CDR3 nucleotides are TGTGCCAGCAGTTACGAAGTTACGACAGCCGGCCGGGGATTTGAGACCCAGTACTTC.

This clonotype was detected only a few times. This chain connects TRBV6-1 to TRBJ2-3, with TRBD1 matching 10 bases. The CDR3 covers 15 residues. Germline-derived CDR1 and CDR2 are MNHNS and SASEGT. Germline trimming cut 4 bases from V and 1 base from J; bases unmatched to any gene: 2. The CDR3 protein is CASSVGTGGTDTQYF. As DNA, the CDR3 is TGTGCCAGCAGTGTCGGGACAGGGGGCACAGATACGCAGTATTTT.

The gene calls are TRBV28 and TRBJ2-7; TRBD2 matches 8 bases. Germline V gives CDR1 MDHEN, CDR2 SYDVKM. The CDR3 contains 16 residues. With V trimmed by 3 bases and J by 1 base, 8 bases remained unmatched. CDR3 region: CASSFHQGLGSYEQYF. The CDR3 nucleotides are TGTGCCAGCAGTTTCCATCAGGGACTAGGTTCCTACGAGCAGTACTTC.

Only a few counts were recorded for this clonotype. V usage is TRBV27 and J usage is TRBJ2-5; D is undetermined. Trimming removed 1 base from V and 1 base from J, with 10 bases in between. Germline V gene sequence: CDR1 MNHEY, CDR2 SMNVEV (reference sequence). The CDR3 sequence is 15 residues long. This CDR3 is CASSLFRSSQETQYF. The CDR3, as DNA: TGTGCCAGCAGTTTATTTCGCTCGTCCCAAGAGACCCAGTACTTC.

V usage is TRBV24-1 and J usage is TRBJ2-3, with D possibly being TRBD1 (6 bases). The CDR3 contains 12 residues. V was clipped by 6 bases and J by 3 bases, with 6 bases between them. Germline CDR1 KGHDR, CDR2 SFDVKD. This CDR3 is CATSRGTDTQYF. In DNA form, the CDR3 reads TGTGCCACCAGTAGGGGGACAGATACGCAGTATTTT.

This clonotype was seen only a few times. The chain joins TRBV5-1 to TRBJ2-7; perhaps TRBD1 as D (5 bases). With 5 bases removed from V and 1 base from J, the gap between germline ends came to 7 bases. This CDR3 has 12 amino acids. Germline lookup yields CDR1 SGHRS and CDR2 YFSETQ. CDR3 nucleotides: TGCGCCAGCAGAGGGGTGTCCTACGAGCAGTACTTC. It encodes CASRGVSYEQYF.

The chain has TRBV20-1 and TRBJ1-2, with TRBD1 matching over 9 bases. Germline V lookup: CDR1 DFQATT, CDR2 SNEGSKA (reference sequence). The CDR3 is 16 residues long. Unmatched junction bases numbered 8, after V lost 1 base and J lost 2 bases. CDR3 nucleotide sequence: TGCAGTGCTAGAGCGGACAGGGGCCTTACAAACTATGGCTACACCTTC. Protein product: CSARADRGLTNYGYTF.

The chain couples TRBV7-8 to TRBJ2-7; TRBD2 matches 9 bases. The CDR3 loop spans 15 amino acids. V lost 3 bases and J lost 7; bases outside the gene matches: 10. CDR1 and CDR2 from the germline V gene are SGHVS and FQNEAQ. The CDR3 nucleotides are TGTGCCAGCAGCTTTGGCGGGGGGGGACTCCTGGAGCAGTACTTC. This encodes CASSFGGGGLLEQYF.